The 4 T cell receptor beta chains in this list originate from one sample, sequenced in a study of blood T cell repertoires in COVID-19 (TCRdb year 2020). The library was built by means of the immunoSEQ multiplex PCR assay. TCRdb holds this immuneACCESS table with in-frame rearrangements only. Some clones are missing; in checked studies, unresolved V genes explain under half, and the rest has no known cause. The sample has just over 300,000 clones on record, 70% to 90% of them singletons. The top ten constitute roughly 2.3% of the sample. The sample was PBMCs or T cells enriched from blood (not recorded which). Receptors were obtained from a young man who had recovered from COVID-19.

This chain joins TRBV19 and TRBJ1-2; a weak D match, TRBD1 (5 bases). The CDR3 covers 15 residues. V was clipped by 5 bases and J by 0 bases, with 13 bases between them. The V gene's germline CDR1 is LNHDA and CDR2 SQIVND (reference sequence). Here the CDR3 reads CASSSQGTSNYGYTF. CDR3 coding DNA: TGTGCCAGTAGTTCGCAGGGTACGTCTAACTATGGCTACACCTTC.

The chain recombines TRBV3-1 (or the pseudogene TRBV3-2) with TRBJ1-2, with D possibly matching TRBD1 (6 bases). The V gene lost 0 bases and the J gene lost 4 bases, with 12 bases spanning the gap. From germline, CDR1 is LGHDT and CDR2 YNNKEL (reference sequence). The CDR3 runs to 15 residues. CDR3 in amino acids: CASSQERRGSYGYTF. CDR3 sequence (DNA): TGTGCCAGCAGCCAAGAACGCAGGGGCTCCTATGGCTACACCTTC.

V and J are TRBV5-5 and TRBJ2-1; TRBD2 matches at 11 bases. In germline, CDR1 is SGHKS, CDR2 YYEKEE (reference sequence). CDR3 size: 15 residues. The V segment lost 3 bases and the J segment 9 bases; nucleotides outside the gene matches: 8. In nucleotides, the CDR3 is TGTGCCAGCAGCTGGTTACTAGCGGGGGTCGGTGAGCAGTTCTTC. Protein: CASSWLLAGVGEQFF.

This clone has more than one count but fewer than ten. The chain recombines TRBV9 with TRBJ2-7; unclear D gene. Germline values: CDR1 SGDLS, CDR2 YYNGEE. V was shortened by 2 bases and J by 0 bases, with 6 bases between the two germline ends. The CDR3 is made up of 13 amino acids. The chain's CDR3 is CASSVEDSYEQYF. DNA of the CDR3: TGTGCCAGCAGCGTTGAGGACTCCTACGAGCAGTACTTC.